This T cell receptor beta chain was recorded in a study of cytomegalovirus exposure and HLA in healthy donors. Study-wide results and caveats: TCR beta V- and J-gene trimming, according to a later analysis, was linked to a missense DCLRE1C variant. Some V segments, TRBV6-2 and TRBV6-3 among them, were indistinguishable and were therefore excluded.

The CDR3 sequence is 14 residues long. Germline CDR1 SGHRS, CDR2 YFSETQ. The V gene end was trimmed by 3 bases and the J gene end by 0 bases; junction bases not matched to a gene: 2. This clone occurred a few times. The target antigen is unknown. PCR involved 60 Vbeta and 13 Jbeta primers. The method was immunoSEQ multiplex PCR; TCRdb's version includes in-frame clones alone and lacks a portion of them. The table lists around 97,000 clones, about 81% of them singletons. The chain links TRBV5-1 to TRBJ1-1, with TRBD1 identical over 7 bases. The sequence was collected from a man aged 40-55 years in good health and CMV-seropositive. The material sequenced was PBMCs. The CDR3 DNA follows: TGCGCCAGCAGCTCGACAGGGCTGAACACTGAAGCTTTCTTT. Amino acids: CASSSTGLNTEAFF. Using reference TRBV5-1 and TRBJ1-1 for the parts outside the CDR3, the full variable domain is KAGVTQTPRYLIKTRGQQVTLSCSPISGHRSVSWYQQTPGQGLQFLFEYFSETQRNKGNFPGRFSGRQFSNSRSEMNVSTLELGDSALYLCASSSTGLNTEAFFGQGTRLTVV.